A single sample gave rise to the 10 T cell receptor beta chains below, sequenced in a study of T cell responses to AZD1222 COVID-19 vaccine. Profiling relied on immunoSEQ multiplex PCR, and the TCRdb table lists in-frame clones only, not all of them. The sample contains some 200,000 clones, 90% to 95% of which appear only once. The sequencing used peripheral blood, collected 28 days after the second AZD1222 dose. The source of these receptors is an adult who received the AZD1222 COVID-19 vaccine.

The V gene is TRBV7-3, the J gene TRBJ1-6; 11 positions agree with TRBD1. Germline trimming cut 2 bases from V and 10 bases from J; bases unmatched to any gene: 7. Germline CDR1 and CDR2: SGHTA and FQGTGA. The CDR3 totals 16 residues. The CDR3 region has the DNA TGTGCCAGCAGCTTATTGGGACAGGGGGGCGGGTCACCCCTCCACTTT. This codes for CASSLLGQGGGSPLHF.

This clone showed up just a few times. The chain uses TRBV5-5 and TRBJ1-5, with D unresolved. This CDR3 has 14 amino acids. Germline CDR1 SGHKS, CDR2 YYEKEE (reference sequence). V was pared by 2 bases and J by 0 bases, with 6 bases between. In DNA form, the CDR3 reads TGTGCCAGCAGCTTAGGGTTTAGCAATCAGCCCCAGCATTTT. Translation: CASSLGFSNQPQHF.

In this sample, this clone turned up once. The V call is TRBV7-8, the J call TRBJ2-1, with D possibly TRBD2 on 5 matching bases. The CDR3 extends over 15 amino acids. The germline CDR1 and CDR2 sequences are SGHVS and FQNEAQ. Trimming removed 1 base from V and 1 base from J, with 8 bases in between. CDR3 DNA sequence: TGTGCCAGCAGCTTAGGCGGGCGTTCCTACAATGAGCAGTTCTTC. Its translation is CASSLGGRSYNEQFF. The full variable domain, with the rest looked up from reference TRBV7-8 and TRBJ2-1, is GAGVSQSPRYKVAKRGQDVALRCDPISGHVSLFWYQQALGQGPEFLTYFQNEAQLDKSGLPSDRFFAERPEGSVSTLKIQRTQQEDSAVYLCASSLGGRSYNEQFFGPGTRLTVL.

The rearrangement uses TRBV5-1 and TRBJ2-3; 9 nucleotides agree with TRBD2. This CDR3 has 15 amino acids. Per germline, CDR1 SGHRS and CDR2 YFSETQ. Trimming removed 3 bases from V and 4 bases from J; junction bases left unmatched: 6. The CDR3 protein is CASSSLAGEADTQYF. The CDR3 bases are TGCGCCAGCAGCTCCTTAGCGGGAGAAGCAGATACGCAGTATTTT.

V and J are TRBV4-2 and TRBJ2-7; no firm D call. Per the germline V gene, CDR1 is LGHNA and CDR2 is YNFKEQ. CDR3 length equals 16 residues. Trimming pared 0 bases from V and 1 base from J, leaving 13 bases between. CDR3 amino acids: CASSQDIPTPSYEQYF. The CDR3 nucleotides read TGTGCCAGCAGCCAAGATATCCCCACACCGTCCTACGAGCAGTACTTC.

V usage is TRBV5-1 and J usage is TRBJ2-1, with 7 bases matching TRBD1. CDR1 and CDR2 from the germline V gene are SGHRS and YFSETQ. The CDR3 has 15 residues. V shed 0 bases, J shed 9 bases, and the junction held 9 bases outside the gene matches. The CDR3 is CASSLASGGLSEQFF. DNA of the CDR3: TGCGCCAGCAGCTTGGCCTCAGGGGGTCTGAGTGAGCAGTTCTTC. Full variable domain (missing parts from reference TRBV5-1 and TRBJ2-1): KAGVTQTPRYLIKTRGQQVTLSCSPISGHRSVSWYQQTPGQGLQFLFEYFSETQRNKGNFPGRFSGRQFSNSRSEMNVSTLELGDSALYLCASSLASGGLSEQFFGPGTRLTVL.

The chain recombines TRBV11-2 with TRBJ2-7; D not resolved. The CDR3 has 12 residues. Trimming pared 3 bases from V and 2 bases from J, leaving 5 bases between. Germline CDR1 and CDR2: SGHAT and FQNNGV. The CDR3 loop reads CASSFSPYEQYF. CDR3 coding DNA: TGTGCCAGCAGCTTCAGCCCCTACGAGCAGTACTTC.

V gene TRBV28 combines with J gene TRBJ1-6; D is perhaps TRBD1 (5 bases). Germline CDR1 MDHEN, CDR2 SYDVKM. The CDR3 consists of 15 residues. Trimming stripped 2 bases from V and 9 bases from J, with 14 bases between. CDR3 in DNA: TGTGCCAGCAGTTTACCCAGGGCTGGAGGTTCACCCCTCCACTTT. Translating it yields CASSLPRAGGSPLHF.

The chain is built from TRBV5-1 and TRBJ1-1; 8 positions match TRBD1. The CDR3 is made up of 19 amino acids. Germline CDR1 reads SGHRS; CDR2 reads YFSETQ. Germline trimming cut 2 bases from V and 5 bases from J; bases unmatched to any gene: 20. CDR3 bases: TGCGCCAGCAGCTTCTCTGTACCGGGACAGGTCGGACGTGGAACTGAAGCTTTCTTT. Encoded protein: CASSFSVPGQVGRGTEAFF.

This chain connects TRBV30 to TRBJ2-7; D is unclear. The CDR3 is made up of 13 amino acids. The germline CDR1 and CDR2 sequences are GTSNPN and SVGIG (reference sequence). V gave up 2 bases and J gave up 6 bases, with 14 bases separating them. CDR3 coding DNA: TGTGCCTGGAGTTTATTGGGCCAGGTCGAGCAGTACTTC. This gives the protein CAWSLLGQVEQYF.